This TCR beta chain was found in a study of cytomegalovirus exposure and HLA in healthy donors (dated by TCRdb to about 2017). Turning to the overall study: According to an earlier analysis of a few hundred of the donors, about 179 million T cells yielded some 120 million unique TCR beta sequences and about 280 Gb of sequence data. An early release that covered approximately 600 HLA-typed donors contained around 330 gigabases of sequencing data and tens of millions of unique TCR sequences. The genetic ancestry cluster associated with self-reported Caucasian donors included 81% of the 300 to 400 genotyped donors. The study aimed to test whether cataloging public T cell receptors could reveal signatures of past pathogen exposure. The study used immunosequencing to profile the T cell repertoires of several hundred subjects and linked those repertoires to cytomegalovirus serostatus. Along with the approximately 700-subject first cohort, a separate validation cohort of about 110 different subjects was used. The study combined high-throughput TCR immunosequencing, statistical association of individual TCRs with disease status, and machine learning to predict cytomegalovirus infection status. In a later analysis, previously published TCR beta repertoires from hundreds of donors were re-analyzed and high-resolution HLA genotyping was added so that TCR occurrence patterns could be studied. Rather than using new phenotypic data, the later analysis identified candidate immune exposures from TCR beta sequences and from how often those sequences occurred across donors. In an earlier analysis of 550 to 700 of the donors, high-throughput TCR beta sequencing was used to judge whether each TCR beta V gene segment behaved as functional or pseudogenic. Alongside the repertoire data, information on donor age, sex, ethnicity and CMV serostatus was compiled. A later genetic analysis used genome-wide SNP genotypes for 398 of the 666 donors, treating that subset as a discovery cohort. Every discovery cohort repertoire had been produced on one sequencing platform. HLA typing included class I and class II loci at four-digit resolution. The number of donors typed differed by locus, with about 620-630 for A, B, C, DRB1 and DQB1, roughly 520 for DQA1, over 600 for DPA1, and under 490 for DPB1. Roughly 5 DR-DQ haplotypes were handled as single units for association and clustering, since linkage in the cohort was strong. Among roughly 400 genotyped donors of the cohort, an average of approximately 240,000 unique TCR beta nucleotide sequences was sequenced per donor, of which about 18% were non-productive. The paper as a whole reports these results and caveats: A later analysis found that HLA-associated TCR beta chains were more clonally expanded and had lower generation probabilities than equally common non-associated chains. In a later analysis, some 18,000 TCR beta sequences were associated with specific HLA alleles at a false discovery rate of 0.05. In vitro tests confirmed that a few of the cytomegalovirus-associated TCR beta chains recognize cytomegalovirus antigens. In an earlier analysis of about 550 of the donors, most TCR beta V segments were observed in productive rearrangements about 87% or about 30% of the time, broadly matching IMGT annotations. Some IMGT-functional V segments, including TRBV6-2 and TRBV6-3, could not be distinguished by the 87-base-pair reads and were therefore excluded. According to a later analysis, TCR association rates differed among HLA loci, with DRB1 alleles showing the most associated TCRs and HLA-C alleles showing the fewest. The study listed approximately 160 TCR beta chains as associated with cytomegalovirus. Cytomegalovirus status was reported to be diagnosed by the classifier with high specificity and sensitivity in both the original and validation cohorts. A further reported finding was that TCR beta sequences accurately predicted the HLA-A and HLA-B alleles for most subjects in the first cohort. Linkage disequilibrium might explain the correlated functional status among segregating V segments, but an unknown experimental factor could not be excluded. The earlier analysis of approximately 560 of the donors excluded roughly 17 rarely observed V segments, including chromosome 9 orphons, because counts were too low. CMV serostatus was the only immune exposure information available for the cohort. While some public TCRs were present in many individuals, most TCR sequences turned up only very rarely across donors. According to a later analysis, most CMV-associated TCR beta chains appeared to be HLA-restricted, and the HLA associations seemed to be driven largely by CMV exposure. Compared with the approximately 700-donor mean, donors in an Asian-associated ancestry cluster had fewer N-insertions in productive TCRs, according to a later genetic analysis. A cluster of highly shared sequence variants was judged likely to represent a technical artifact of the sequencing pipeline. Several of the top co-occurrence clusters appeared to be linked to parvovirus B19, influenza, CMV and Epstein-Barr virus, according to a later analysis. The authors suggested that the approach could potentially be generalized to other disease states and immunological phenotypes. In this cohort, only TCR beta chains were sequenced, and detectable features were limited by the absence of alpha or paired-chain data. Assigning TCR associations to individual alleles was difficult when HLA alleles, especially DR and DQ, strongly co-occurred. Because HLA typing was missing for some donors at each locus, association tests included only the typed subset. V-gene and J-gene trimming of TCR beta chains was associated with a missense DCLRE1C variant in a later genetic analysis, and the association was replicated in an independent cohort. Sequencing depth was assumed to be roughly uniform across donors in the presence/absence analyses, though that assumption may not hold.

Remarks on this clone: The target of this receptor is not known.

The protocol used for the library was the immunoSEQ multiplex PCR assay. The multiplex PCR relied on a mix of 60 forward primers for TCR Vbeta segments and 13 reverse primers for TCR Jbeta segments. Amplification of the CDR3 region of rearranged TCR beta genes was performed with a multiplex PCR assay on genomic DNA. Amplified TCR beta libraries were sequenced as 87-base-pair reads on the Illumina HiSeq System. The authors' analysis ran thus. In a later analysis, roughly 80 million unique TCR beta chains were counted across the 666 repertoires, and approximately 11 million of these chains were shared by at least two donors. Raw reads were error-corrected and collapsed into unique sequences with a nearest-neighbor algorithm that merged closely related sequences to remove PCR and sequencing errors. CDR3 sequences were aligned to IMGT reference sequences to assign V, D and J gene segments. For a sequence to be retained, a match of at least six nucleotides to both a V gene segment and a J gene segment was required. A rearrangement counted as productive if the CDR3 had no stop codons and remained in frame with V and J, and every other rearrangement counted as non-productive. Following IMGT convention, CDR3 was defined as the stretch from the second conserved V-encoded cysteine up to the conserved J-encoded phenylalanine. The earlier analysis of about 560 of the donors excluded any sequence lacking an unambiguous match to a single V gene segment. In an earlier analysis of almost 600 of the donors, a V segment was called functional when productive rearrangements were above 56.7%, and segregating when the standard deviation between donors exceeded 5%. A statistical classification framework was built for diagnosing cytomegalovirus status from the catalog of TCR beta chain sequences. A later analysis assigned V and J genes by comparing TCR nucleotide sequences with IMGT/GENE-DB human TR gene sequences. In a later analysis, CDR3 sequences and most-parsimonious VDJ recombination scenarios were assigned using the TCRdist pipeline. In a later analysis, each TCR beta chain was defined by its CDR3 amino acid sequence together with its V-gene family, and reads lacking a unique V-gene family were excluded. A later analysis removed 550 to 700 highly shared, low-generation-probability nucleotide sequences to deal with suspected cross-contamination and a sequencing artifact. For each public chain, a later analysis derived a clonal expansion index from normalized ranks of inferred template counts within each repertoire. Generation probabilities in a later analysis came from a VDJ recombination model fitted to out-of-frame rearrangements, and those results were checked against IGoR. A later analysis scored TCR-TCR, TCR-HLA and TCR-CMV co-occurrence with hypergeometric tests, applying a repertoire-size bias correction to TCR pairs. A later analysis estimated false discovery rates by permuting HLA or CMV assignments 20 times. A later analysis grouped co-occurring TCRs with DBSCAN, adding TCRdist sequence similarity when clustering within HLA-allele-positive subsets. Repertoires with fewer than 30,000 or more than 120,000 public chains were left out of co-occurrence clustering, as were five repertoires with anomalous nucleotide sharing. As stored in TCRdb, this immuneACCESS dataset retains in-frame rearrangements with V and J assigned. A fraction of the clones does not appear; measured against another copy, unresolved V genes explain less than half of the discrepancy, and the remainder lacks a known reason. V and J calls and clone size come straight from that table; D and trimming were deduced from the DNA. This specimen's table enumerates approximately 120,000 clones. Clones ranked in the top ten supply around 2.7% of the sample.

The cohort was made up of approximately 700 healthy bone marrow donors. At the time of sampling, all cohort members were nominally healthy, though unrecorded immune exposures were likely present. The donor tested CMV seronegative and was one of the 352 seronegative cohort members. A peripheral blood sample was provided by each donor, and peripheral blood mononuclear cells were used for TCR beta sequencing. Genomic DNA was extracted from the blood cell samples with the Qiagen DNeasy Blood Extraction Kit. The CDR3 runs 13 residues from the cysteine to the phenylalanine. The only DNA kept is the CDR3, 39 bases in frame from the first base. V is pared back by 4 bases and J by 7 bases, with 13 bases lying between the germline termini. CDR1 and CDR2, per the germline V gene, are MNHNS and SASEGT.

The clonotype comes from a man between 25 and 39 years old in good health and CMV-seronegative. The chain was built from TRBV6-1 and TRBJ2-5; the D region possibly corresponds to TRBD1 (5 bases align). The sample was PBMCs. The CDR3 protein: CASSAQGWGTQYF. The DNA is as follows: TGTGCCAGCAGTGCCCAGGGATGGGGGACCCAGTACTTC.